One sample yielded the 31 T cell receptor beta chains listed below, sequenced in a study of T cells in localized non-small cell lung cancer. Libraries were prepared by immunoSEQ multiplex PCR; TCRdb keeps only in-frame clonotypes and omits some of them. Of fewer than 75,000 clones in the sample, about four fifths were seen once. The sample was peripheral blood, taken before any cancer treatment. The receptors derive from a female donor at least 60 years old with stage I lung adenocarcinoma.

This chain connects TRBV10-3 to TRBJ1-5; 8 bases line up with TRBD1. The CDR3 has 14 amino acids. Trimming cost V 7 bases and J 6 bases; bases outside gene matches: 8. Germline-derived CDR1 and CDR2 are ENHRY and SYGVKD. The CDR3 here is CAITPDREGQPQHF. CDR3 nucleotides: TGTGCCATCACCCCGGACAGGGAGGGTCAGCCCCAGCATTTT.

J is TRBJ1-2 and V is TRBV7-2; possibly TRBD1 for D (5 bases). Trimming took 5 bases from V and 6 from J, leaving 10 bases between them. The CDR3 length is 12 residues. Germline V lookup: CDR1 SGHTA, CDR2 FQGNSA. The CDR3 DNA sequence: TGTGCCAGCAGCCGGAGGGGAGATGGCTACACCTTC. This sequence encodes CASSRRGDGYTF.

This clone is a singleton in its sample. The chain carries TRBV6-1 and TRBJ1-5; D gene unclear. This CDR3 has 15 amino acids. V was pared by 3 bases and J by 7 bases, with 16 bases between. CDR1 is MNHNS and CDR2 is SASEGT in the germline V gene. Here the CDR3 reads CASSDNPVGGQPQHF. The CDR3 nucleotides are TGTGCCAGCAGTGATAACCCCGTTGGAGGGCAGCCCCAGCATTTT.

The count of this clone is one. At one boundary the junction diverges from the germline segment, which might be a read error. The rearrangement joins TRBV9 to TRBJ2-2, with D perhaps TRBD2 (5 bases). This CDR3 has 15 residues. CDR1 is SGDLS and CDR2 is YYNGEE in the germline V gene. This CDR3 is CASSVGLPETEELFF. The CDR3 nucleotides are TGTGCCAGCAGCGTAGGACTACCAGAAACCGAGGAGCTGTTTTTT.

The CDR3 is CASSLGGFSYEQYF. The CDR3 nucleotides read TGTGCCAGCAGCTTGGGCGGGTTTTCCTACGAGCAGTACTTC. The genes are TRBV5-4 and TRBJ2-7; a weak D match, TRBD2 (5 bases). Trimming cost V 0 bases and J 1 base, with 8 bases left between them. Germline V gene lookup returns CDR1 SGHNT and CDR2 YYREEE (reference sequence). The CDR3 extends over 14 amino acids.

The CDR3 DNA follows: TGTGCCAGCAGCTTAAGCAGGACCTCCTACGAGCAGTACTTC. It translates to CASSLSRTSYEQYF. The chain joins TRBV7-7 to TRBJ2-7; D is unclear. Germline assignment: CDR1 SSHAT and CDR2 FNYEAQ (reference sequence). This CDR3 has 14 residues. The V end lost 2 bases, the J end lost 0 bases, and 8 bases lay between the germline ends.

CDR3: CASSQDTGYDIQYF. For the CDR3, the DNA is TGCGCCAGCAGCCAAGATACAGGGTACGACATTCAGTACTTC. The V and J genes are TRBV4-3 and TRBJ2-4, with a weak D call TRBD1 (6 bases). Trimming took 0 bases from V and 8 from J, leaving 11 bases between them. This CDR3 comprises 14 residues. The germline V gene encodes CDR1 LGHNA and CDR2 YSLEER.

V and J are TRBV5-6 and TRBJ2-1; D could derive from TRBD1 or TRBD2 (5 bases each). There are 15 residues in the CDR3. The V and J ends lost 4 bases and 1 base respectively, with 12 bases between them. Germline lookup yields CDR1 SGHDT and CDR2 YYEEEE. The CDR3 region is CASSVGTASYNEQFF. CDR3 bases: TGTGCCAGCAGCGTGGGGACGGCTTCCTACAATGAGCAGTTCTTC. The complete variable domain, with remaining parts taken from reference TRBV5-6 and TRBJ2-1, reads DAGVTQSPTHLIKTRGQQVTLRCSPKSGHDTVSWYQQALGQGPQFIFQYYEEEERQRGNFPDRFSGHQFPNYSSELNVNALLLGDSALYLCASSVGTASYNEQFFGPGTRLTVL.

This chain connects TRBV7-9 to TRBJ2-7, with TRBD2 matching 8 bases. Looked up from germline, CDR1 is SEHNR and CDR2 is FQNEAQ (reference sequence). Losses at the gene ends were 2 bases for V and 5 bases for J; bases not matched to a gene: 8. This CDR3 contains 15 residues. CDR3 DNA: TGTGCCAGCAGCTTAAGGCCTCTAGCGGGTAACGAGCAGTACTTC. This translates into CASSLRPLAGNEQYF.

This clone was seen only a few times. The chain employs TRBV29-1 and TRBJ2-1; either TRBD1 or TRBD2 may supply D (6 bases each). Germline assignment: CDR1 SQVTM and CDR2 ANQGSEA. Deletions cut 4 bases from V and 4 bases from J, with 14 bases between. CDR3 length equals 14 residues. The CDR3 is CSVVGGSNYNEQFF. The CDR3 nucleotides read TGCAGCGTTGTGGGGGGCTCCAATTACAATGAGCAGTTCTTC.

This clone has a handful of counts. The chain combines TRBV5-1 with TRBJ2-2, with D possibly called TRBD1 or TRBD2 (5 bases each). The CDR3 loop spans 14 amino acids. Germline V lookup: CDR1 SGHRS, CDR2 YFSETQ. V was trimmed by 2 bases and J by 7 bases, leaving 12 bases between them. The CDR3 nucleotides are TGCGCCAGCAGCTTAAGAGGGGATGGCGGGGAGCTGTTTTTT. As protein: CASSLRGDGGELFF.

Here the CDR3 reads CASSLAGDTGELFF. As DNA, the CDR3 is TGTGCCAGCAGCTTAGCGGGGGACACCGGGGAGCTGTTTTTT. The chain recombines TRBV7-8 with TRBJ2-2; perhaps D is TRBD1 or TRBD2 (5 bases each). The CDR3 is 14 amino acids. The germline V gene has CDR1 SGHVS and CDR2 FQNEAQ. Trimming shortened V by 0 bases and J by 3 bases, and 5 bases separated the two germline ends.

The chain has TRBV5-1 and TRBJ2-2; 7 positions agree with TRBD1. In germline, CDR1 is SGHRS, CDR2 YFSETQ. The trim removed 4 bases at V and 1 base at J, leaving 4 bases unmatched. The length of the CDR3 is 15 residues. CDR3 protein: CASSAGTVNTGELFF. CDR3 sequence (DNA): TGCGCCAGCAGCGCCGGGACAGTGAACACCGGGGAGCTGTTTTTT.

V gene TRBV7-9 combines with J gene TRBJ2-7; D unresolved. This CDR3 contains 14 residues. V was trimmed by 6 bases and J by 0 bases, leaving 12 bases between them. The V gene's germline CDR1 is SEHNR and CDR2 FQNEAQ (reference sequence). The DNA for the CDR3 is TGTGCCAGCAGGGGGTCCGGTTTCTCCTACGAGCAGTACTTC. Protein sequence: CASRGSGFSYEQYF.

The CDR3 DNA reads TGTGCCAGCAGCGTAACGACAGGTATGATGGATACGCAGTATTTT. This sequence encodes CASSVTTGMMDTQYF. The genes are TRBV9 and TRBJ2-3; the D gene is possibly TRBD1 (6 bases). From germline, CDR1 is SGDLS and CDR2 YYNGEE. Trimming stripped 1 base from V and 6 bases from J, with 15 bases between. The CDR3 runs to 15 residues. The complete variable domain, with remaining parts taken from reference TRBV9 and TRBJ2-3, reads DSGVTQTPKHLITATGQRVTLRCSPRSGDLSVYWYQQSLDQGLQFLIQYYNGEERAKGNILERFSAQQFPDLHSELNLSSLELGDSALYFCASSVTTGMMDTQYFGPGTRLTVL.

J is TRBJ1-1 and V is TRBV19; TRBD1 matches 10 bases. V lost 4 bases, J lost 5 bases, and 4 bases stayed unmatched. CDR1 LNHDA and CDR2 SQIVND come from the germline V gene (reference sequence). The CDR3 loop spans 14 amino acids. As DNA, the CDR3 is TGTGCCAGTAGTACTAGACAGGGGGCTACTGAAGCTTTCTTT. Translating it yields CASSTRQGATEAFF.

The CDR3 reads CASSQLLGASNEQFF. For the CDR3, the DNA is TGTGCCAGCAGCCAACTTCTGGGGGCGTCCAATGAGCAGTTCTTC. The chain uses TRBV14 and TRBJ2-1, with a weak D call TRBD1 (6 bases). Trimming removed 2 bases at V and 6 bases at J, with 14 bases between. Per germline, CDR1 SGHDN and CDR2 FVKESK. The CDR3 runs to 15 residues.

The chain recombines TRBV27 with TRBJ2-3; D gene unclear. V lost 3 bases and J lost 5, with 12 bases in between. The V gene's germline CDR1 is MNHEY and CDR2 SMNVEV (reference sequence). CDR3 length equals 14 residues. The CDR3 nucleotides are TGTGCCAGCAGTTTGGAAGATCAGCGAGATACGCAGTATTTT. It specifies CASSLEDQRDTQYF.

The V and J genes are TRBV19 and TRBJ2-7; TRBD1 agrees at 11 bases. V lost 4 bases, J lost 3 bases, and 2 bases stayed unmatched. Looked up from germline, CDR1 is LNHDA and CDR2 is SQIVND (reference sequence). This CDR3 spans 14 amino acids. The CDR3 region is CASSSGTGGYEQYF. The CDR3 bases are TGTGCCAGTAGTAGCGGGACAGGGGGCTACGAGCAGTACTTC.

This chain connects TRBV28 to TRBJ2-3; 8 positions agree with TRBD1. The germline V gene encodes CDR1 MDHEN and CDR2 SYDVKM. J gave up 2 bases and V 2 bases, and 12 bases lay outside the gene matches. The CDR3 contains 18 residues. CDR3 sequence reads: CASSLNTGRQGFTDTQYF. The CDR3 DNA sequence: TGTGCCAGCAGTTTAAACACAGGCAGACAGGGGTTCACAGATACGCAGTATTTT.

The genes are TRBV21-1 and TRBJ2-2; no check of the table's D call, TRBD1, against the DNA was made. TRBV21-1 is classified as a pseudogene. CDR3 length: 24 residues. CDR3 in DNA: TGTGCCAGCAGCAAATTCTCGTGGAACCCAAGTCCGGGACAGGATACTTCGAACACCGGGGAGCTGTTTTTT. Protein: CASSKFSWNPSPGQDTSNTGELFF.

The sample holds a few counts of this clone. The chain recombines TRBV7-3 with TRBJ2-1, with TRBD2 identical over 8 bases. Germline lookup yields CDR1 SGHTA and CDR2 FQGTGA. The CDR3 sequence is 16 residues long. The junction had 8 bases not matched to a gene; V was cut back by 5 bases and J by 2 bases. The CDR3 sequence: CASSPGAGGPYNEQFF. In DNA, the CDR3 is TGTGCCAGCAGCCCCGGGGCGGGAGGCCCCTACAATGAGCAGTTCTTC. The variable domain in full, completed from reference TRBV7-3 and TRBJ2-1, reads GAGVSQTPSNKVTEKGKYVELRCDPISGHTALYWYRQSLGQGPEFLIYFQGTGAADDSGLPNDRFFAVRPEGSVSTLKIQRTERGDSAVYLCASSPGAGGPYNEQFFGPGTRLTVL.

The chain joins TRBV9 to TRBJ2-1; 11 bases fit TRBD2. CDR3 size: 17 residues. CDR1 SGDLS and CDR2 YYNGEE come from the germline V gene. Trimming cost V 4 bases and J 9 bases; bases outside gene matches: 15. The CDR3 sequence: CASSPRGTSGSIGEQFF. The CDR3 nucleotides are TGTGCCAGCAGCCCCCGGGGCACTAGCGGGAGTATCGGTGAGCAGTTCTTC.

The chain couples TRBV6-5 to TRBJ2-6; the D is unclear. V lost 4 bases to trimming and J lost 0 bases, with 10 bases between them. The CDR3 covers 16 residues. In germline, CDR1 is MNHEY, CDR2 SVGAGI. The CDR3 region is CASSSVGFSGANVLTF. In DNA, the CDR3 is TGTGCCAGCAGTTCCGTCGGGTTCTCTGGGGCCAACGTCCTGACTTTC.

The CDR3 DNA follows: TGTGCCATCAGTTTGGGACAGGGGGGTAAGAACACTGAAGCTTTCTTT. Amino acid sequence: CAISLGQGGKNTEAFF. The rearrangement links TRBV10-3 to TRBJ1-1; 11 nucleotides agree with TRBD1. The CDR3 runs 16 residues. Per germline, CDR1 ENHRY and CDR2 SYGVKD. V shed 5 bases, J shed 1 base, and the junction held 6 bases outside the gene matches.

The V gene is TRBV15, the J gene TRBJ2-1; D gene unclear. Per germline, CDR1 LNHNV and CDR2 YYDKDF (reference sequence). V lost 0 bases to trimming and J lost 2 bases, with 11 bases between them. The CDR3 has 16 residues. The CDR3 here is CATSRDWQAAYNEQFF. CDR3 bases: TGTGCCACCAGCAGAGATTGGCAGGCGGCCTACAATGAGCAGTTCTTC. Combining the CDR3 with reference TRBV15 and TRBJ2-1 gives the whole variable domain DAMVIQNPRYQVTQFGKPVTLSCSQTLNHNVMYWYQQKSSQAPKLLFHYYDKDFNNEADTPDNFQSRRPNTSFCFLDIRSPGLGDTAMYLCATSRDWQAAYNEQFFGPGTRLTVL.

This sequence joins TRBV28 and TRBJ1-5; D unclear. This CDR3 comprises 14 residues. V lost 5 bases and J lost 5, with 13 bases in between. Germline V CDR1 and CDR2: MDHEN, SYDVKM. The CDR3, as DNA: TGTGCCAGCAGTATCCGGGTCTCTTATCAGCCCCAGCATTTT. Translation gives CASSIRVSYQPQHF.

The chain carries TRBV11-3 and TRBJ2-6; D may be TRBD1 or TRBD2 (6 bases each). Germline V lookup: CDR1 SGHNT, CDR2 YENEEA. V lost 5 bases and J lost 4, with 15 bases in between. The CDR3 is made up of 16 amino acids. The CDR3 region is CASSRGGGIGANVLTF. In nucleotides, the CDR3 is TGTGCCAGCAGCCGAGGAGGGGGGATCGGGGCCAACGTCCTGACTTTC.

CDR3: CASSSRTSGLTDTQYF. CDR3 nucleotide sequence: TGTGCCAGCAGCTCGCGGACTAGCGGACTCACAGATACGCAGTATTTT. V and J are TRBV7-9 and TRBJ2-3; 10 bases match TRBD2. The V segment lost 4 bases and the J segment 2 bases; nucleotides outside the gene matches: 6. Germline CDR1 SEHNR, CDR2 FQNEAQ (reference sequence). The CDR3 runs to 16 residues.

The sample holds one count of this clone. The chain carries TRBV7-9 and TRBJ2-7; perhaps TRBD1 as D (5 bases). The CDR3 is 12 residues long. Between the trimmed V and J ends, which lost 5 bases and 1 base, there was a span of 6 bases. Germline V gene data show CDR1 as SEHNR and CDR2 as FQNEAQ (reference sequence). The CDR3 region has the DNA TGTGCCAGCAGCCGACAGTCCTACGAGCAGTACTTC. It encodes CASSRQSYEQYF.

The genes are TRBV19 and TRBJ1-2; D is possibly TRBD1 (6 bases). Germline CDR1 is LNHDA and CDR2 is SQIVND (reference sequence). The CDR3 totals 17 residues. Trimming pared 7 bases from V and 6 bases from J, leaving 27 bases between. The CDR3, as DNA: TGTGCCAGTACCTCCGGCCCCCGGACAGAATCACGGAATGGCTACACCTTC. Translated: CASTSGPRTESRNGYTF.